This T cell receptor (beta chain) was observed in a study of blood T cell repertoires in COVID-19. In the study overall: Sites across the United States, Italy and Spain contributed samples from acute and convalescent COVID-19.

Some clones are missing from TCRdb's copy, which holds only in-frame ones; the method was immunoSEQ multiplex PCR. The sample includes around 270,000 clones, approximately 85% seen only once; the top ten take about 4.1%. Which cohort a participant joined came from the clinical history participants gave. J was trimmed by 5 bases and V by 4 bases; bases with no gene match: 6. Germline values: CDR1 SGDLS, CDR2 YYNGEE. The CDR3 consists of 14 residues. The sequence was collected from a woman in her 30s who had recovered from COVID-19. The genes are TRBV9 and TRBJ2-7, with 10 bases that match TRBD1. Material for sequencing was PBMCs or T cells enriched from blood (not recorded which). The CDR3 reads CASSYSGTGDEQYF. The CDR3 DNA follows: TGTGCCAGCAGCTACTCCGGGACAGGGGACGAGCAGTACTTC.